A selection of T cell receptor beta chains follows, all from one sample in a study of T cell repertoires in cytomegalovirus infection. TCRdb fed the reads into MiXCR, producing one record per CDR3 protein. Of 200,000 to 300,000 distinct CDR3 sequences in the sample, approximately 14% are singletons; the top ten hold 8.8%. Sequenced: PBMCs. These receptors originate from a human donor in good health (CMV status not recorded). Some clones in this sample may be carry-over from other donors' samples. The CDR3 runs from the conserved cysteine through the conserved F or W. The D gene is left open where the match is weak. Clone size is given for some rows only: seen once, a few or many times, or a class if the clone is expanded.

D	V	size	J	CDR3	DNA
NA	TRBV18	NA	TRBJ2-3	CASSRGPADTQYF	TGTGCCAGCTCTCGGGGCCCAGCAGATACGCAGTATTTT
TRBD1	TRBV19	few	TRBJ1-1	CASSIATGANTEAFF	TGTGCCAGTAGTATAGCCACAGGGGCCAACACTGAAGCTTTCTTT
NA	TRBV14	NA	TRBJ2-1	CASSLRGGRSSYNEQFF	TGTGCCAGCAGCCTTCGGGGCGGGCGGAGCTCCTACAATGAGCAGTTCTTC
TRBD2	TRBV7-2	many	TRBJ2-7	CASTLRGGRDEQYF	TGTGCCAGCACCCTAAGAGGCGGGAGAGACGAGCAGTACTTC
TRBD2	TRBV5-1	few	TRBJ2-5	CASSSGVFQETQYF	TGCGCCAGCAGCAGCGGGGTCTTCCAAGAGACCCAGTACTTC
TRBD2	TRBV10-3	few	TRBJ2-5	CAIGRAGGQETQYF	TGTGCCATCGGCCGTGCGGGAGGGCAAGAGACCCAGTACTTC
NA	TRBV20-1	many	TRBJ2-5	CSARRGQETQYF	TGCAGTGCTAGACGTGGGCAAGAGACCCAGTACTTC
TRBD1	TRBV11-2	many	TRBJ2-7	CASTPGQGNYEQYF	TGTGCCAGCACCCCGGGACAGGGAAACTACGAGCAGTACTTC
TRBD1	TRBV3-1	NA	TRBJ2-1	CASSRQTGGRYNEQFF	TGTGCCAGCAGCCGTCAGACAGGGGGCAGGTACAATGAGCAGTTCTTC
NA	TRBV5-8	NA	TRBJ2-5	CASSSGRVTETQYF	TGTGCCAGCAGCTCTGGAAGGGTAACGGAGACCCAGTACTTC
NA	TRBV12-5	few	TRBJ1-1	CASGTSKGQTAFF	TGTGCTAGTGGTACTAGTAAAGGACAGACAGCTTTCTTT
NA	TRBV28	many	TRBJ1-5	CASPLVRQPQHF	TGTGCCAGCCCCCTCGTTCGTCAGCCCCAGCATTTT
TRBD2	TRBV7-3	many	TRBJ2-1	CASSAFGAGGVNEQFF	TGTGCCAGCAGCGCCTTCGGAGCGGGAGGGGTCAATGAGCAGTTCTTC
NA	TRBV10-3	many	TRBJ2-3	CAISESGGPSTDTQYF	TGTGCCATCAGTGAGTCAGGCGGCCCTAGCACAGATACGCAGTATTTT
NA	TRBV7-9	many	TRBJ2-5	CASSLPAQETQYF	TGTGCCAGCAGCCTTCCTGCCCAAGAGACCCAGTACTTC
NA	TRBV19	many	TRBJ2-3	CASSALSGEGTDTQYF	TGTGCCAGTAGTGCTCTCTCAGGGGAGGGCACAGATACGCAGTATTTT
NA	TRBV7-2	many	TRBJ1-1	CASSLAPSTEAFF	TGTGCCAGCAGCTTAGCCCCCTCCACTGAAGCTTTCTTT
NA	TRBV20-1	few	TRBJ1-2	CSAPVRGQYGYTF	TGCAGTGCTCCGGTACGGGGACAATATGGCTACACCTTC
TRBD2	TRBV20-1	many	TRBJ2-1	CSASPLAGEYNEQFF	TGCAGTGCTTCGCCATTAGCGGGGGAGTACAATGAGCAGTTCTTC
NA	TRBV7-9	many	TRBJ1-1	CASSLGVRNTEAFF	TGTGCCAGCAGCCTGGGGGTTCGGAACACTGAAGCTTTCTTT
NA	TRBV28	many	TRBJ1-5	CASRSKTPQHF	TGTGCCAGCAGGAGCAAGACGCCCCAGCATTTT
TRBD1	TRBV11-2	NA	TRBJ1-1	CASSLEQGSTEAFF	TGTGCCAGCAGCTTAGAACAGGGGAGCACTGAAGCTTTCTTT
NA	TRBV7-3	few	TRBJ2-2	CASSPGSRNTGELFF	TGTGCCAGCAGCCCCGGGAGTCGGAACACCGGGGAGCTGTTTTTT
NA	TRBV11-2	many	TRBJ1-2	CASSLQEGPSGYTF	TGTGCCAGCAGCCTGCAGGAGGGGCCGAGTGGCTACACCTTC
TRBD2	TRBV7-9	NA	TRBJ2-7	CASSIGTSGYEQYF	TGTGCCAGCAGCATTGGGACTAGCGGCTACGAGCAGTACTTC
NA	TRBV6-2/TRBV6-3	many	TRBJ2-1	CASSYSTTQSEQFF	TGTGCCAGCAGTTACTCGACAACCCAGAGTGAGCAGTTCTTC
TRBD1	TRBV20-1	NA	TRBJ1-6	CSARVGTDYNSPLHF	TGCAGTGCTAGAGTTGGGACAGACTATAATTCACCCCTCCACTTT
TRBD1	TRBV7-9	few	TRBJ1-2	CASSLVGQRYTF	TGTGCCAGCAGCTTAGTGGGACAGCGCTACACCTTC
NA	TRBV10-3	few	TRBJ1-2	CATWDGYYGYTF	TGTGCCACTTGGGACGGATATTATGGCTACACCTTC
NA	TRBV18	NA	TRBJ2-3	CASSPTSTDTQYF	TGTGCCAGCTCACCGACTAGCACAGATACGCAGTATTTT
TRBD2	TRBV4-1	few	TRBJ2-2	CASSRLAGGPGGELFF	TGCGCCAGCAGCCGCCTAGCGGGGGGGCCAGGCGGGGAGCTGTTTTTT
NA	TRBV7-2	many	TRBJ1-5	CASSLGKGSQPQHF	TGTGCCAGCAGCTTAGGCAAGGGATCGCAGCCCCAGCATTTT
TRBD1	TRBV11-2	many	TRBJ1-2	CASSLAGTGALYGYTF	TGTGCCAGCAGCTTAGCGGGGACAGGGGCTCTCTATGGCTACACCTTC
TRBD1	TRBV4-1	many	TRBJ1-1	CASSQEPGQGKDTEAFF	TGCGCCAGCAGCCAAGAACCGGGACAGGGGAAGGACACTGAAGCTTTCTTT
TRBD2	TRBV28	many	TRBJ2-7	CASLAENSYEQYF	TGTGCCTCTCTAGCGGAGAACTCCTACGAGCAGTACTTC
NA	TRBV7-9	many	TRBJ2-2	CASRPIEGANTGELFF	TGTGCCAGCAGGCCTATTGAGGGCGCGAACACCGGGGAGCTGTTTTTT
NA	TRBV7-2	many	TRBJ2-7	CASSRTGGGTYEQYF	TGTGCCAGCAGCCGAACAGGGGGGGGGACTTACGAGCAGTACTTC
NA	TRBV20-1	many	TRBJ2-6	CSAREPHRPSGGANVLTF	TGCAGTGCTAGGGAACCGCACCGTCCCTCAGGCGGGGCCAACGTCCTGACTTTC
NA	TRBV9	many	TRBJ1-2	CASSGQVLDGYTF	TGTGCCAGCAGCGGACAGGTCTTAGATGGCTACACCTTC
TRBD1	TRBV7-2	many	TRBJ2-5	CASTTLRTGGKETQYF	TGTGCCAGCACCACCCTGAGGACAGGCGGAAAAGAGACCCAGTACTTC
NA	TRBV6-2/TRBV6-3	few	TRBJ1-1	CASSWEGTEAFF	TGTGCCAGCAGTTGGGAGGGGACTGAAGCTTTCTTT
NA	TRBV5-4	few	TRBJ1-1	CASSLGGQGLNTEAFF	TGTGCCAGCAGCTTGGGGGGTCAGGGTTTGAACACTGAAGCTTTCTTT
NA	TRBV12-3/TRBV12-4	NA	TRBJ1-1	CASTAGMNTEAFF	TGTGCCAGCACGGCAGGGATGAACACTGAAGCTTTCTTT
NA	TRBV18	few	TRBJ1-2	CASSPTSGTPGAGYTF	TGTGCCAGCTCACCGACCTCCGGGACACCTGGGGCTGGCTACACCTTC
TRBD1	TRBV7-9	many	TRBJ1-4	CASSLMEGALGEKLFF	TGTGCCAGCAGCCTGATGGAGGGGGCCCTTGGGGAAAAACTGTTTTTT
TRBD1	TRBV5-1	few	TRBJ1-6	CASRNRGEDNSPLHF	TGCGCCAGCAGAAACAGGGGGGAGGATAATTCACCCCTCCACTTT
TRBD1	TRBV4-1	NA	TRBJ2-3	CASSPTGVDTDTQYF	TGCGCCAGCAGCCCGACAGGGGTGGATACAGATACGCAGTATTTT
NA	TRBV7-8	many	TRBJ2-7	CASSPGRGYEQYF	TGTGCCAGCAGCCCGGGCCGGGGATACGAGCAGTACTTC
NA	TRBV11-2	many	TRBJ1-6	CASSLGAAANSPLHF	TGTGCCAGCAGCTTAGGGGCCGCAGCAAATTCACCCCTCCACTTT
TRBD2	TRBV7-8	many	TRBJ2-1	CASSPPASGGYNEQFF	TGTGCCAGCAGCCCCCCTGCTAGCGGGGGATACAATGAGCAGTTCTTC
TRBD2	TRBV7-9	many	TRBJ2-1	CASSSPGLAPNEQFF	TGTGCCAGCAGCTCACCGGGACTAGCGCCTAATGAGCAGTTCTTC
TRBD2	TRBV7-2	many	TRBJ2-1	CASSLGQRGIYNEQFF	TGTGCCAGCAGCTTAGGCCAGCGGGGGATCTACAATGAGCAGTTCTTC
NA	TRBV5-4	few	TRBJ2-5	CASSLEQQETQYF	TGTGCCAGCAGCTTGGAACAGCAAGAGACCCAGTACTTC